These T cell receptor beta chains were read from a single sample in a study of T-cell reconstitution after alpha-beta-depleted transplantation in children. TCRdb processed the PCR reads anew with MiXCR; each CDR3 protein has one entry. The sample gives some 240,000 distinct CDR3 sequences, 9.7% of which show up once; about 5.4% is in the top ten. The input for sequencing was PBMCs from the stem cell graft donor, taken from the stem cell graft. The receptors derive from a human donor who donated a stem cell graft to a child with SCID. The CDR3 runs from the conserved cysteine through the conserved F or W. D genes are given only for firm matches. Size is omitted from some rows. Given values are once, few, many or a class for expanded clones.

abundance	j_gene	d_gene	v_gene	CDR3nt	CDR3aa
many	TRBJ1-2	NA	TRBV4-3	TGCGCCAGCAGCCAAGTGATCGGGTATGGCTACACCTTC	CASSQVIGYGYTF
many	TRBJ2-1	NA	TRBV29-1	TGCAGCGTTGAAGATCATCCTAGAGGGGGTTCGGATGAGCAGTTCTTC	CSVEDHPRGGSDEQFF
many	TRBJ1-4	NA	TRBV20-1	TGCAGTGCTCGGTACGCGGGGGAAAAACTGTTTTTT	CSARYAGEKLFF
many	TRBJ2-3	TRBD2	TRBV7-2	TGTGCCAGCAGCTCCTACCCCTCGGACAGCGGGGGCCGATCTCACACAGATACGCAGTATTTT	CASSSYPSDSGGRSHTDTQYF
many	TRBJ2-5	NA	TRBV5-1	TGCGCCAGCAGCTTAGTTCGGGCGGTGGAGACCCAGTACTTC	CASSLVRAVETQYF
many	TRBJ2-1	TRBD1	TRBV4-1	TGCGCCAGCAGCCAAGCGGACAGGGGTCGAAATGAGCAGTTCTTC	CASSQADRGRNEQFF
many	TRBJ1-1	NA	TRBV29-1	TGCAGCGTTCAATTCGGGGAGGGAGCGGCTTTCTTT	CSVQFGEGAAFF
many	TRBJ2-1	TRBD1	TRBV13	TGTGCCAGCAGCTCAAACCGACAGGGCAATGAGCAGTTCTTC	CASSSNRQGNEQFF
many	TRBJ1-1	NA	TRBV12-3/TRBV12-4	TGTGCCAGCAGTTTAGCTCGGCGGGTGAACACTGAAGCTTTCTTT	CASSLARRVNTEAFF
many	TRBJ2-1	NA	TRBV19	TGTGCCAGTAGCCCTTACGGAGAGTACAATGAGCAGTTCTTC	CASSPYGEYNEQFF
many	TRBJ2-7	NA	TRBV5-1	TGCGCCAGCAGCTTGGCCGCAGGATACTACGAGCAGTACTTC	CASSLAAGYYEQYF
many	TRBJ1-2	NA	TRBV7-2	TGTGCCAGCAGCCAACAGCCGGTCTATGGCTACACCTTC	CASSQQPVYGYTF
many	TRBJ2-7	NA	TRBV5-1	TGCGCCAGCAGCTTGGCGGGGCAAACGGCTAACTACGAGCAGTACTTC	CASSLAGQTANYEQYF
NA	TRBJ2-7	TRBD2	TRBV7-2	TGTGCCAGCAGCTCAACTAGCGGCCTGATCTACGAGCAGTACTTC	CASSSTSGLIYEQYF
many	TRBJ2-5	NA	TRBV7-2	TGTGCCAGCAGCTTAGTGAAGGGCTATCAAGAGACCCAGTACTTC	CASSLVKGYQETQYF
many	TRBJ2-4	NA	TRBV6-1	TGTGCCAGCAGTGAACCTGGGGGCTTGGCCGTCAACATTCAGTACTTC	CASSEPGGLAVNIQYF
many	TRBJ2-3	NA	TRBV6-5	TGTGCCAGCAGTTTCCGAGGGGGGGGCCTGGCAGATACGCAGTATTTT	CASSFRGGGLADTQYF
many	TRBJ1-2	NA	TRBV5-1	TGCGCCAGCAGCTTGGTGGCAGGGGACGGCTACACCTTC	CASSLVAGDGYTF
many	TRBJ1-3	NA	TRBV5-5	TGTGCCAGCAGCCCGTATCTAGGAAACACCATATATTTT	CASSPYLGNTIYF
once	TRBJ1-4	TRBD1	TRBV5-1	TGCGCCAGCAGACTCATGGACAGGGCCAACGAAAAACTGTTTTTT	CASRLMDRANEKLFF
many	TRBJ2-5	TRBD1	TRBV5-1	TGCGCCAGCACTTTGCTAGGACAGGGGGGAGAGACCCAGTACTTC	CASTLLGQGGETQYF
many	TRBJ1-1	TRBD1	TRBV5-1	TGCGCCAGCAGCTTGGGGGACAGGGAGAAGGCTGAAGCTTTCTTT	CASSLGDREKAEAFF
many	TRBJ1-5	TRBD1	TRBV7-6	TGTGCCAGCAGCGTAACAGGGGGGGGACAGCCCCAGCATTTT	CASSVTGGGQPQHF
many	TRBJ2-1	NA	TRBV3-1	TGTGCCAGCAGCCAAGATCTACTAGCTGGCTACAATGAGCAGTTCTTC	CASSQDLLAGYNEQFF
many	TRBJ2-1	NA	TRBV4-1	TGCGCCAGCAGCCAAGATATGATTCGGAGCCGATTCGACGATGAGCAGTTCTTC	CASSQDMIRSRFDDEQFF
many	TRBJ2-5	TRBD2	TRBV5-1	TGCGCCAGCAGCCGTATGGGGGGGATCCAAGAGACCCAGTACTTC	CASSRMGGIQETQYF
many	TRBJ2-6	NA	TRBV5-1	TGCGCCAGCAGCCAGGGGAACTCTGGGGCCAACGTCCTGACTTTC	CASSQGNSGANVLTF
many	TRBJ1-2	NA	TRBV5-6	TGTGCCAGCAGCTCTACTCCACAGGGAGTCTATGGCTACACCTTC	CASSSTPQGVYGYTF